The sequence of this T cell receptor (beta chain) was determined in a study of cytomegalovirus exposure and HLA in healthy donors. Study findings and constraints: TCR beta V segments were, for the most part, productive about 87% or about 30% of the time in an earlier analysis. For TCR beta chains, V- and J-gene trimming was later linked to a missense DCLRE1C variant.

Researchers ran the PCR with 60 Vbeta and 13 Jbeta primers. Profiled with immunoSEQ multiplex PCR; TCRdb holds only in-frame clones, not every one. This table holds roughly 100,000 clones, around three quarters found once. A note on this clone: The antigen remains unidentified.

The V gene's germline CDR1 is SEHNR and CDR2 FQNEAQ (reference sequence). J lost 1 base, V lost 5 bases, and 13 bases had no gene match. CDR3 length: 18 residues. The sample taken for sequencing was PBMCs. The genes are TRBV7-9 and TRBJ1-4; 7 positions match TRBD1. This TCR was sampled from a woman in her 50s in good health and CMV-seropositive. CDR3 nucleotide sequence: TGTGCCAGCAGCCCACGGACAGGTCGGGCTGGAACTAATGAAAAACTGTTTTTT. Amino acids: CASSPRTGRAGTNEKLFF.